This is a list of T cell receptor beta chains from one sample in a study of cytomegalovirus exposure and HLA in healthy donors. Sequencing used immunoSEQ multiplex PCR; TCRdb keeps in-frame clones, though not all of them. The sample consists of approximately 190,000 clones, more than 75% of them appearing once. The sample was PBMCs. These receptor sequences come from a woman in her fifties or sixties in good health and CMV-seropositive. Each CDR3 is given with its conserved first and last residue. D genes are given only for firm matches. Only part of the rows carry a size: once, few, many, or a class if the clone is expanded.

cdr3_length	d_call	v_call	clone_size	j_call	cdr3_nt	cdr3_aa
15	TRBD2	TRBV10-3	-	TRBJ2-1	TGTGCCGTTCAAGAGCGGGAAAGCTCCTACAATGAGCAGTTCTTC	CAVQERESSYNEQFF
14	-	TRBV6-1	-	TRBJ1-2	TGTGCCAGCAGTGAAGATTTCGAAGCAGGGGGCTACACCTTC	CASSEDFEAGGYTF
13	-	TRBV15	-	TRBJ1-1	TGTGCCACCAGGGAGAGAAGGAACACTGAAGCTTTCTTT	CATRERRNTEAFF
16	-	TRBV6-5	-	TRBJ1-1	TGTGCCAGCAGTTACTCGGGAGGGGGTCAAGGCACTGAAGCTTTCTTT	CASSYSGGGQGTEAFF
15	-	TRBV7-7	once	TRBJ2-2	TGTGCCAGCAGCTTAGGTTCTCTTAACACCGGGGAGCTGTTTTTT	CASSLGSLNTGELFF
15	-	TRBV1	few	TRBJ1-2	TGCACCAGCAGCCAAGTGAGACAGGGGGACTATGGCTACACCTTC	CTSSQVRQGDYGYTF
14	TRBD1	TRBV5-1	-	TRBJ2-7	TGCGCCAGCAGCTTACAGGGGGCCTCCTACGAGCAGTACTTC	CASSLQGASYEQYF
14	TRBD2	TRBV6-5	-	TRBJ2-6	TGTGCCAGCAGCGGGAGGGCAGGGGCCAACGTCCTGACTTTC	CASSGRAGANVLTF
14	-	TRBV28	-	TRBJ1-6	TGTGCCAGCAGTTTAGGGCAGGGTAATTCACCCCTCCACTTT	CASSLGQGNSPLHF
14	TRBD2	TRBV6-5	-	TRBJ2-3	TGTGCCAGCAGGGCGGCGGGAGTGCCAGATACGCAGTATTTT	CASRAAGVPDTQYF
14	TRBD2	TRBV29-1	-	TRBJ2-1	TGCAGCGCCGGCCGGGGGGACTCCTACAATGAGCAGTTCTTC	CSAGRGDSYNEQFF
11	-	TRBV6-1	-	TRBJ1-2	TGTGCCAGCGAACGAAACTACGGCTACACCTTC	CASERNYGYTF
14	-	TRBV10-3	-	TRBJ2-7	TGTGCCATCAGTGAGTCGTCGCAACCGAGGGAGCAGTACTTC	CAISESSQPREQYF
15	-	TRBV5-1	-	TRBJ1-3	TGCGCCAACATTACCTGGGGGGGCTCTGGAAACACCATATATTTT	CANITWGGSGNTIYF
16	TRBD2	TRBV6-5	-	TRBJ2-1	TGTGCCAGCAGTTACTGGGCGGGAGGGCCCTACAATGAGCAGTTCTTC	CASSYWAGGPYNEQFF
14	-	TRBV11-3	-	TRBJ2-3	TGTGCCAGCAGCTCGGGACTGGCCATGGATACGCAGTATTTT	CASSSGLAMDTQYF
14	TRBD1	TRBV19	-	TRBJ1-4	TGTGCCAGTAGTACGGACAGGGTTCGGGAAAAACTGTTTTTT	CASSTDRVREKLFF
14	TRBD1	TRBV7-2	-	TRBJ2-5	TGTGCCAGCAGCTTAGGGCACAGGGGGAAGACCCAGTACTTC	CASSLGHRGKTQYF
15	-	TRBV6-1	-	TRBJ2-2	TGTGCCAGCGAGAAGGGGCAGGTGAACACCGGGGAGCTGTTTTTT	CASEKGQVNTGELFF
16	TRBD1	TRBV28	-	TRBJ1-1	TGTGCCAGCAGTTCACCACTCGGGACAGGGAACACTGAAGCTTTCTTT	CASSSPLGTGNTEAFF
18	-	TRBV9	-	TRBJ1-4	TGTGCCAGCAGCGTAGGCCCCTTCCCGGTGGGGGGGAAGGAAAAACTGTTTTTT	CASSVGPFPVGGKEKLFF
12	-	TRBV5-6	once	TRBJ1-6	TGTGCCAGCAGCTTTCCGGGATTCCCCCTCCACTTT	CASSFPGFPLHF
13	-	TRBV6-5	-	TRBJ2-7	TGTGCCAGCAGGGGGACACGTAACTACGAGCAGTACTTC	CASRGTRNYEQYF
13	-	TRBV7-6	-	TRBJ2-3	TGTGCCAGCAGCTTAGGTCCGGGGAATACGCAGTATTTT	CASSLGPGNTQYF
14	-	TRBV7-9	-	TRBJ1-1	TGTGCCAGCAGCATAGACAGGAGGAACACTGAAGCTTTCTTT	CASSIDRRNTEAFF
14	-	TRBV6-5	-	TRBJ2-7	TGTGCCAGCAGTTTGACAGGTAGCTCCTACGAGCAGTGCTTC	CASSLTGSSYEQCF
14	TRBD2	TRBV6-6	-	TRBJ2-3	TGTGCCAGCAGTTTAGCGGGGCGCACAGATACGCAGTATTTT	CASSLAGRTDTQYF
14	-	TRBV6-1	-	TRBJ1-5	TGTGCCAGCAGGGTGGGACAAACGAATCAGCCCCAGCATTTT	CASRVGQTNQPQHF
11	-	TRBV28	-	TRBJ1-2	TGTGCCAGCTCGACAGGCTATGGCTACACCTTC	CASSTGYGYTF
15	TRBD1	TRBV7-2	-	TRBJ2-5	TGTGCCAGCAGCTTAGCGGGGACAGGGGAAGAGACCCAGTACTTC	CASSLAGTGEETQYF
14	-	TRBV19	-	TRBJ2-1	TGTGCCAGTAGTGACGGGAGCTCCTACAATGAGCAGTTCTTC	CASSDGSSYNEQFF